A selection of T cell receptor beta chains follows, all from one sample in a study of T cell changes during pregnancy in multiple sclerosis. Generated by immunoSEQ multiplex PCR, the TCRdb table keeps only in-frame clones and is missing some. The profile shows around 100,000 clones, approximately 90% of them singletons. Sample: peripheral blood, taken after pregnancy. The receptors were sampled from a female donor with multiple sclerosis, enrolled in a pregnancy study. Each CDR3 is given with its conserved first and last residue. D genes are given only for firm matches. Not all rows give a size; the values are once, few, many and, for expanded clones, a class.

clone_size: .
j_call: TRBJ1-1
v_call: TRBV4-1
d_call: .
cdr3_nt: TGCGCCAGCAGCCAAGATCAAGGTCGGGTAGGACTAGGGACTGAAGCTTTCTTT
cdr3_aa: CASSQDQGRVGLGTEAFF

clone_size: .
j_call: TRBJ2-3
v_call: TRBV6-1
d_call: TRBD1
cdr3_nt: TGTGCCAGCAGTGCGCACCCTAGACAGGGTCTCACAGATACGCAGTATTTT
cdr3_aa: CASSAHPRQGLTDTQYF

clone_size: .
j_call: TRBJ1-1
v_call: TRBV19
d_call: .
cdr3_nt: TGTGCCAGTAGGGGGGGGGCCAGCACTGAAGCTTTCTTT
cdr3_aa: CASRGGASTEAFF

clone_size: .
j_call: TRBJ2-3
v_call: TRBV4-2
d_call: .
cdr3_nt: TGTGCCAGCAGCCAGACCCGGAGAGGTTTTGAAGATACGCAGTATTTT
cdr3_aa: CASSQTRRGFEDTQYF

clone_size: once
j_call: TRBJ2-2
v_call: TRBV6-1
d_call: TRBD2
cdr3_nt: TGTGCCAGCTGCCTACTAGCGGGAGACACCGGGGAGCTGTTTTTT
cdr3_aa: CASCLLAGDTGELFF

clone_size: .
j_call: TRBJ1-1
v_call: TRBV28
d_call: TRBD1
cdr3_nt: TGTGCCAGCAGTTTATCAGGGGGGTCCACTGAAGCTTTCTTT
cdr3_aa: CASSLSGGSTEAFF

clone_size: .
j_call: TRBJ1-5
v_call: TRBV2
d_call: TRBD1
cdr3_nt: TGTGCCAGCAGTCCCCGGACAGGAGGTAGCAATCAGCCCCAGCATTTT
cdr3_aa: CASSPRTGGSNQPQHF

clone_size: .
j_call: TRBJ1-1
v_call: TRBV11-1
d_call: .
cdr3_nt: TGTGCCAGCAGCTTAGCGCCAGGGGTTGGTGGCACTGAAGCTTTCTTT
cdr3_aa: CASSLAPGVGGTEAFF

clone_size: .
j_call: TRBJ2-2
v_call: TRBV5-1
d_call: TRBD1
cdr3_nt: TGCGCCAGCAGCTCGGCGACAGGGGGAACCGGGGAGCTGTTTTTT
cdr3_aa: CASSSATGGTGELFF

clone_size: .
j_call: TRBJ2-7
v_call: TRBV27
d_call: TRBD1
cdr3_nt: TGTGCCAGCAGTTTATCGAACAGGGGGTCCTACGAGCAGTACTTC
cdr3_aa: CASSLSNRGSYEQYF

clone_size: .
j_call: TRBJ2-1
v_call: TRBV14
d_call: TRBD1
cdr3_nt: TGTGCCAGCAGCCACAGACAGGGAAGCTCCTACAATGAGCAGTTCTTC
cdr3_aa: CASSHRQGSSYNEQFF

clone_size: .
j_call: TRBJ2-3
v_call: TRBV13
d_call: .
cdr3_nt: TGTGCCAGCAGCCCAGCGTCGGAAGATACGCAGTATTTT
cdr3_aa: CASSPASEDTQYF

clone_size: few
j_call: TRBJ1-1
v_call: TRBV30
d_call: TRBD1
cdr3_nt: TGTGCCTGGGACAGGGGGTTTGAAACTGAAGCTTTCTTT
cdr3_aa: CAWDRGFETEAFF

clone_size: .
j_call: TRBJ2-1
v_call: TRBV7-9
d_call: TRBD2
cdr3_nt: TGTGCCAGCTCCAGCGGGGGCCACAATGAGCAGTTCTTC
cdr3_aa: CASSSGGHNEQFF

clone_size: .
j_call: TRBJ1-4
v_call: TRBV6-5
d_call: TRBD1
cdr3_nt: TGTGCCAGCAGTTACTCCAGGGGGGCTAATGAAAAACTGTTTTTT
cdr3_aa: CASSYSRGANEKLFF